This T cell receptor (beta chain) stems from a study of T cells after somatic rescue of genetic block. Germline assignment: CDR1 GTSNPN and CDR2 SVGIG (reference sequence). This CDR3 has 11 residues. Trimming removed 2 bases at V and 5 bases at J, with 7 bases between. The method was immunoSEQ multiplex PCR; TCRdb's version includes in-frame clones alone and lacks a portion of them. The sample carries about 12,000 clones, under 85% recorded once. This TCR derives from a boy between 10 and 17 years old. Input material: peripheral blood mononuclear cells (PBMCs). The chain is built from TRBV30 and TRBJ2-7; D gene ambiguous. The CDR3 DNA sequence: TGTGCCTGGAGTCCACTCAACGAGCAGTACTTC. Its translation is CAWSPLNEQYF. The full variable domain, completed using reference TRBV30 and TRBJ2-7, is SQTIHQWPATLVQPVGSPLSLECTVEGTSNPNLYWYRQAAGRGLQLLFYSVGIGQISSEVPQNLSASRPQDRQFILSSKKLLLSDSGFYLCAWSPLNEQYFGPGTRLTVT.